The 22 T cell receptor beta chains listed next were all sequenced from one sample in a study of cytomegalovirus exposure and HLA in healthy donors. PCR was performed using 60 Vbeta and 13 Jbeta primers. Measured with immunoSEQ multiplex PCR; TCRdb has only the in-frame clones, and not every one. Of about 170,000 clones listed, 75% to 85% are singletons. The sample taken for sequencing was PBMCs. These receptors originate from a woman aged 25 to 39 in good health and CMV-seropositive.

This chain joins TRBV9 and TRBJ2-2; tentatively, D is TRBD2 (6 bases). V was pared by 4 bases and J by 9 bases, with 25 bases between. This CDR3 contains 17 residues. The germline gives CDR1 SGDLS, CDR2 YYNGEE. CDR3 sequence reads: CASSPRSVDYPSRELFF. In nucleotides, the CDR3 is TGTGCCAGCAGCCCACGGAGTGTGGACTATCCCAGCAGGGAGCTGTTTTTT.

This clone was seen more than once but under ten times. V is TRBV18 and J is TRBJ2-2; 8 bases match TRBD1. This CDR3 has 17 amino acids. Unmatched junction bases numbered 8, after V lost 5 bases and J lost 0 bases. Germline V lookup: CDR1 KGHSH, CDR2 LQKENI. The CDR3 loop reads CASSARPTGANTGELFF. Written as DNA, the CDR3 is TGTGCCAGCTCAGCTCGTCCGACAGGGGCGAACACCGGGGAGCTGTTTTTT.

This chain uses TRBV30 with TRBJ2-5; TRBD2 might be the D (5 bases). Germline CDR1 and CDR2: GTSNPN and SVGIG (reference sequence). The length of the CDR3 is 17 residues. V was clipped by 0 bases and J by 5 bases, with 22 bases between them. The CDR3 nucleotides are TGTGCCTGGAGTGTACATCGGACTCGGAGTAGCCGGGAGACCCAGTACTTC. It is translated as CAWSVHRTRSSRETQYF. Full variable domain (missing parts from reference TRBV30 and TRBJ2-5): SQTIHQWPATLVQPVGSPLSLECTVEGTSNPNLYWYRQAAGRGLQLLFYSVGIGQISSEVPQNLSASRPQDRQFILSSKKLLLSDSGFYLCAWSVHRTRSSRETQYFGPGTRLLVL.

The chain carries TRBV30 and TRBJ2-7, with a weak D call TRBD1 (6 bases). CDR1 is GTSNPN and CDR2 is SVGIG in the germline V gene (reference sequence). This CDR3 is 12 amino acids long. V lost 1 base and J lost 9, with 13 bases in between. CDR3 sequence: CAWSEPGTPQYF. The CDR3 region has the DNA TGTGCCTGGAGTGAACCCGGGACACCGCAGTACTTC.

This clone was observed a single time. The chain has TRBV10-3 and TRBJ2-3; 11 positions agree with TRBD2. The CDR3 runs 16 residues. Germline lookup yields CDR1 ENHRY and CDR2 SYGVKD. The V and J ends lost 7 bases and 0 bases, in that order; junction bases with no gene match: 6. The CDR3 region has the DNA TGTGCCATCAAAGGGACTAGCGGAACTAGCACAGATACGCAGTATTTT. Its protein is CAIKGTSGTSTDTQYF.

V usage is TRBV14 and J usage is TRBJ2-5; 9 bases map to TRBD2. The CDR3 is 13 amino acids. Germline V gives CDR1 SGHDN, CDR2 FVKESK. V was clipped by 8 bases and J by 5 bases; unmatched bases: 6. CDR3 coding DNA: TGTGCCAGCGGGGTAGCGGGAGCGGAGACCCAGTACTTC. This sequence encodes CASGVAGAETQYF.

The chain employs TRBV19 and TRBJ2-6, with a tentative D call TRBD1 (6 bases). Germline assignment: CDR1 LNHDA and CDR2 SQIVND (reference sequence). There are 18 residues in the CDR3. The ends were cut back, 1 base at V and 0 bases at J, with 13 bases in the middle. CDR3 nucleotide sequence: TGTGCCAGTAGTATAGTCACAGGGCTCTTCTCTGGGGCCAACGTCCTGACTTTC. Its protein product is CASSIVTGLFSGANVLTF.

The chain couples TRBV5-4 to TRBJ2-1; maybe TRBD2 (5 bases). Between the trimmed V and J ends, which lost 1 base and 6 bases, there was a span of 11 bases. From germline, CDR1 is SGHNT and CDR2 YYREEE (reference sequence). The CDR3 is made up of 14 amino acids. Here the CDR3 DNA reads TGTGCCAGCAGCTTGATGGGAGTAGGCAATGAGCAGTTCTTC. Its protein product is CASSLMGVGNEQFF.

The rearrangement joins TRBV13 to TRBJ2-7; 10 positions agree with TRBD2. The germline V gene encodes CDR1 PRHDT and CDR2 FYEKMQ (reference sequence). The ends lost 0 bases at V and 2 bases at J; junction bases unmatched: 1. The CDR3 totals 15 residues. In DNA, the CDR3 is TGTGCCAGCAGCTTAGGAGCGGGAGGGCCCTACGAGCAGTACTTC. Translated, it gives CASSLGAGGPYEQYF.

The chain's CDR3 is CSVGLVLGDTEAFF. The CDR3 bases are TGCAGCGTTGGGTTAGTTTTAGGAGACACTGAAGCTTTCTTT. The V call is TRBV29-1, the J call TRBJ1-1; D is ambiguous. This CDR3 has 14 residues. V was clipped by 4 bases and J by 3 bases, with 15 bases between them. Germline loops: CDR1 SQVTM, CDR2 ANQGSEA.

This sequence joins TRBV5-1 and TRBJ2-7, with D possibly TRBD2 on 6 matching bases. CDR1 and CDR2 (germline): SGHRS, YFSETQ. The CDR3 is 15 amino acids. V lost 4 bases and J lost 2, with 16 bases in between. CDR3 DNA sequence: TGCGCCAGCAGCGACCCGGGACTTGGACCCTACGAGCAGTACTTC. It yields the protein CASSDPGLGPYEQYF.

This clone was observed a few times. J is TRBJ2-7 and V is TRBV28, with TRBD2 identical over 7 bases. This CDR3 spans 14 amino acids. V shed 1 base, J shed 5 bases, and the junction held 5 bases outside the gene matches. The germline V gene encodes CDR1 MDHEN and CDR2 SYDVKM. CDR3: CASSLSGGGNEQYF. The CDR3 DNA is TGTGCCAGCAGTTTATCGGGGGGAGGGAACGAGCAGTACTTC.

The rearrangement uses TRBV10-3 and TRBJ2-1; TRBD2 agrees at 12 bases. Germline CDR1 is ENHRY and CDR2 is SYGVKD. After removal of 6 bases from V and 4 bases from J, the junction contained 4 bases not matched to a gene. This CDR3 has 15 amino acids. The CDR3 is CAIRQTSGRYNEQFF. CDR3 in DNA: TGTGCCATCAGGCAGACTAGCGGGAGATACAATGAGCAGTTCTTC.

The chain couples TRBV7-9 to TRBJ1-1, with TRBD1 matching over 7 bases. V lost 5 bases to trimming and J lost 1 base; unmatched junction nucleotides: 7. The CDR3 has 15 residues. Germline assignment: CDR1 SEHNR and CDR2 FQNEAQ (reference sequence). The chain's CDR3 is CASSLGTDRNTEAFF. Written as DNA, the CDR3 is TGTGCCAGCAGCCTTGGGACAGATAGGAACACTGAAGCTTTCTTT.

This rearrangement joins TRBV5-1 to TRBJ2-7; D possibly corresponds to TRBD1 (6 bases). The V gene lost 4 bases and the J gene lost 7 bases, with 15 bases spanning the gap. Looked up from germline, CDR1 is SGHRS and CDR2 is YFSETQ. The CDR3 has 13 residues. CDR3 bases: TGCGCCAGCAGCCCATTACAGGGAGTGGAGCAGTACTTC. Its protein product is CASSPLQGVEQYF.

The V call is TRBV6-5, the J call TRBJ1-5; TRBD1 aligns across 8 bases. CDR1 and CDR2 from the germline V gene are MNHEY and SVGAGI. The CDR3 spans 15 residues. V was clipped by 5 bases and J by 4 bases; unmatched bases: 7. CDR3 sequence reads: CASSPGGGGNQPQHF. The CDR3 region has the DNA TGTGCCAGCAGTCCAGGGGGCGGCGGGAATCAGCCCCAGCATTTT.

There are a few counts of this clone. The CDR3, as DNA: TGTGCCAGCAGTGGTACAGGGGGCTCGATCACCGGGGAGCTGTTTTTT. Its protein is CASSGTGGSITGELFF. The V and J genes are TRBV6-1 and TRBJ2-2; 9 bases line up with TRBD1. Trimming at V came to 4 bases and at J to 4 bases, leaving 7 bases not matched to a gene. The CDR3 totals 16 residues. CDR1 MNHNS and CDR2 SASEGT come from the germline V gene.

V usage is TRBV28 and J usage is TRBJ1-2; D possibly corresponds to TRBD1 (6 bases). Deletions cut 4 bases from V and 2 bases from J, with 8 bases between. This CDR3 contains 13 residues. Germline assignment: CDR1 MDHEN and CDR2 SYDVKM. CDR3 sequence reads: CASSSQGNYGYTF. DNA of the CDR3: TGTGCCAGCAGTTCGCAGGGGAACTATGGCTACACCTTC.

This clone is a singleton in its sample. The chain couples TRBV2 to TRBJ1-3, with TRBD1 matching over 8 bases. There are 19 residues in the CDR3. J was trimmed by 4 bases and V by 5 bases; bases with no gene match: 19. Germline values: CDR1 SNHLY, CDR2 FYNNEI. CDR3 DNA sequence: TGTGCCAGCAGTCGTTATCCCGGGACAGGCGAGTCCAGCGGAAACACCATATATTTT. It yields the protein CASSRYPGTGESSGNTIYF.

The chain joins TRBV5-4 to TRBJ2-1, with D perhaps matching TRBD2 (6 bases). Per germline, CDR1 SGHNT and CDR2 YYREEE (reference sequence). Between the trimmed V and J ends, which lost 4 bases and 4 bases, there was a span of 18 bases. The CDR3 covers 16 residues. CDR3: CASSRMGGIYYNEQFF. CDR3 sequence (DNA): TGTGCCAGCAGCCGTATGGGCGGGATTTATTACAATGAGCAGTTCTTC. Full variable domain (rest looked up from reference TRBV5-4 and TRBJ2-1): ETGVTQSPTHLIKTRGQQVTLRCSSQSGHNTVSWYQQALGQGPQFIFQYYREEENGRGNFPPRFSGLQFPNYSSELNVNALELDDSALYLCASSRMGGIYYNEQFFGPGTRLTVL.

This rearrangement joins TRBV15 to TRBJ1-5; D not resolved. V was clipped by 5 bases and J by 8 bases, with 16 bases between them. The CDR3 is 14 amino acids. Germline lookup yields CDR1 LNHNV and CDR2 YYDKDF (reference sequence). CDR3 in DNA: TGTGCCACCAGCCCACGGACGGGATACAAGCCCCAGCATTTT. Protein sequence: CATSPRTGYKPQHF.

V is TRBV7-3 and J is TRBJ2-3, with a possible D match to TRBD1 (5 bases). The germline CDR1 and CDR2 sequences are SGHTA and FQGTGA. The CDR3 extends over 15 amino acids. Deletions cut 5 bases from V and 1 base from J, with 13 bases between. The CDR3 is CASSPETQGTDTQYF. CDR3 nucleotide sequence: TGTGCCAGCAGCCCCGAGACACAGGGCACAGATACGCAGTATTTT. The entire variable domain, with the rest obtained from reference TRBV7-3 and TRBJ2-3, is as follows: GAGVSQTPSNKVTEKGKYVELRCDPISGHTALYWYRQSLGQGPEFLIYFQGTGAADDSGLPNDRFFAVRPEGSVSTLKIQRTERGDSAVYLCASSPETQGTDTQYFGPGTRLTVL.